This T cell receptor (beta chain) was observed in a study of response to subunit inactivated influenza vaccine. Study conclusions and caveats: New T cells are recruited in small numbers by each seasonal influenza vaccination, according to the authors' suggestion.

About this clonotype itself: What it recognizes is unknown.

This CDR3 is 14 amino acids long. Germline V CDR1 and CDR2: SGHDT, YYEEEE. Trimming cost V 0 bases and J 7 bases, with 13 bases left between them. TCRdb processed the RT-PCR reads anew with MiXCR; each CDR3 protein has one entry. The data show fewer than 400,000 distinct CDR3 sequences, roughly 22% seen once. This TCR was sampled from a man between 50 and 69 years old who received an inactivated influenza vaccine. This specimen consisted of PBMCs from blood, obtained 21 months after vaccination. The rearrangement uses TRBV5-6 and TRBJ1-2; weak D call: TRBD1 (6 bases). CDR3 DNA sequence: TGTGCCAGCAGCTTGGCAGACAGGTCCACTGGCTACACCTTC. It is translated as CASSLADRSTGYTF.